The rows below give T cell receptor beta chains drawn from one sample of a study of post-analysis software for immune sequencing data. TCRdb re-derived calls from the PCR reads in MiXCR, one entry per CDR3 protein. The sample records roughly 600,000 distinct CDR3 sequences, around 44% being singletons. Sequencing used blood. The receptors come from a girl between 5 and 17 years old with multiple sclerosis. Each CDR3 is given with its conserved first and last residue. Each record gives: D gene, clone size, V gene, J gene, CDR3 protein, CDR3 DNA. The D gene is left open where the match is weak. Some rows have no size entry. The others give once, few or many, or a class for an expanded clone.

D gene: .
clone size: once
V gene: TRBV20-1
J gene: TRBJ1-2
CDR3 protein: CSARDGGYYGYTF
CDR3 DNA: TGCAGTGCTAGAGATGGGGGGTACTATGGTTACACCTTC

D gene: .
clone size: .
V gene: TRBV10-2
J gene: TRBJ2-7
CDR3 protein: CASSESDYEQYF
CDR3 DNA: TGCGCCAGCAGTGAGTCGGACTACGAGCAGTACTTC

D gene: TRBD1
clone size: .
V gene: TRBV4-1
J gene: TRBJ2-1
CDR3 protein: CASSTPMGQGSLLQFF
CDR3 DNA: TGCGCCAGCAGCACCCCTATGGGACAGGGGTCCCTTTTGCAGTTCTTC

D gene: .
clone size: few
V gene: TRBV29-1
J gene: TRBJ2-3
CDR3 protein: CSVEQGKTDTQYF
CDR3 DNA: TGCAGCGTTGAACAGGGGAAAACAGATACGCAGTATTTT

D gene: .
clone size: .
V gene: TRBV12-3/TRBV12-4
J gene: TRBJ1-4
CDR3 protein: CASSLVTSSDSPNEKLFF
CDR3 DNA: TGTGCCAGCAGTTTAGTCACTTCTTCCGACAGTCCTAATGAAAAACTGTTTTTT

D gene: .
clone size: .
V gene: TRBV5-1
J gene: TRBJ2-1
CDR3 protein: CASSLNPEVNEQFF
CDR3 DNA: TGCGCCAGCAGCTTAAATCCTGAGGTCAATGAGCAGTTCTTC

D gene: TRBD1
clone size: .
V gene: TRBV12-3/TRBV12-4
J gene: TRBJ1-1
CDR3 protein: CASRQGTGAEAFF
CDR3 DNA: TGTGCCAGCAGGCAAGGGACAGGGGCTGAAGCTTTCTTT

D gene: .
clone size: .
V gene: TRBV10-3
J gene: TRBJ2-3
CDR3 protein: CATEQASTDTQYF
CDR3 DNA: TGTGCCACCGAACAGGCGTCCACAGATACGCAGTATTTT

D gene: TRBD1
clone size: .
V gene: TRBV12-3/TRBV12-4
J gene: TRBJ1-2
CDR3 protein: CASSGQGIGGYTF
CDR3 DNA: TGTGCCAGCTCGGGACAGGGAATTGGGGGCTACACCTTC

D gene: .
clone size: .
V gene: TRBV12-3/TRBV12-4
J gene: TRBJ2-1
CDR3 protein: CASKSIDNEQFF
CDR3 DNA: TGTGCCAGCAAATCGATTGACAATGAGCAGTTCTTC

D gene: .
clone size: .
V gene: TRBV7-9
J gene: TRBJ2-5
CDR3 protein: CASSLTGMTGEQYF
CDR3 DNA: TGTGCCAGCAGCTTAACGGGGATGACGGGAGAGCAGTACTTC

D gene: .
clone size: few
V gene: TRBV5-1
J gene: TRBJ2-7
CDR3 protein: CASSWYSSETYEQYF
CDR3 DNA: TGCGCCAGCAGCTGGTACTCCAGTGAAACCTACGAGCAGTACTTC

D gene: TRBD2
clone size: few
V gene: TRBV12-3/TRBV12-4
J gene: TRBJ2-7
CDR3 protein: CASSSGLATEQYF
CDR3 DNA: TGTGCCAGCAGTTCGGGACTAGCGACCGAGCAGTACTTC

D gene: .
clone size: .
V gene: TRBV20-1
J gene: TRBJ1-1
CDR3 protein: CSARTVLRGTFF
CDR3 DNA: TGCAGTGCTAGAACCGTACTGCGTGGGACTTTCTTT

D gene: .
clone size: few
V gene: TRBV3-1
J gene: TRBJ2-5
CDR3 protein: CASSQARVTSETQYF
CDR3 DNA: TGTGCCAGCAGCCAAGCGCGGGTGACTTCAGAGACCCAGTACTTC

D gene: .
clone size: .
V gene: TRBV5-8
J gene: TRBJ2-6
CDR3 protein: CASSPLPGANALTF
CDR3 DNA: TGTGCCAGCAGCCCCCTTCCTGGGGCCAACGCCCTGACTTTC

D gene: TRBD1
clone size: few
V gene: TRBV5-1
J gene: TRBJ2-7
CDR3 protein: CASSTQGFSYEQYF
CDR3 DNA: TGCGCCAGCAGCACACAGGGGTTCTCCTACGAGCAGTACTTC

D gene: .
clone size: .
V gene: TRBV29-1
J gene: TRBJ1-2
CDR3 protein: CSVEAGEGYTF
CDR3 DNA: TGCAGCGTCGAGGCAGGGGAGGGCTACACCTTC

D gene: TRBD2
clone size: few
V gene: TRBV29-1
J gene: TRBJ2-1
CDR3 protein: CSVGETSGWSHEQFF
CDR3 DNA: TGCAGCGTTGGGGAGACTAGCGGTTGGAGCCATGAGCAGTTCTTC

D gene: .
clone size: .
V gene: TRBV29-1
J gene: TRBJ2-1
CDR3 protein: CSVEDSRAVPYNEQFF
CDR3 DNA: TGCAGCGTTGAAGATTCTCGGGCAGTCCCCTACAATGAGCAGTTCTTC

D gene: TRBD2
clone size: once
V gene: TRBV12-3/TRBV12-4
J gene: TRBJ2-7
CDR3 protein: CASSPAQGLAEFNYEQYF
CDR3 DNA: TGTGCCAGCAGTCCAGCCCAGGGTCTAGCGGAATTTAACTACGAGCAGTACTTC

D gene: TRBD1
clone size: .
V gene: TRBV4-1
J gene: TRBJ1-2
CDR3 protein: CASSQPGQGTNYGYTF
CDR3 DNA: TGCGCCAGCAGCCAACCGGGACAGGGAACTAACTATGGCTACACCTTC

D gene: TRBD2
clone size: few
V gene: TRBV10-3
J gene: TRBJ2-3
CDR3 protein: CATATSGRLDTQYF
CDR3 DNA: TGTGCCACCGCGACTAGCGGGAGACTAGATACGCAGTATTTT

D gene: TRBD1
clone size: .
V gene: TRBV3-1
J gene: TRBJ2-5
CDR3 protein: CASSHPSDRVGETQYF
CDR3 DNA: TGTGCCAGCAGCCACCCCTCGGACAGGGTTGGGGAGACCCAGTACTTC

D gene: TRBD1
clone size: .
V gene: TRBV27
J gene: TRBJ1-1
CDR3 protein: CASSPDRGTNTEAFF
CDR3 DNA: TGTGCCAGCAGCCCTGACAGGGGGACGAACACTGAAGCTTTCTTT

D gene: .
clone size: .
V gene: TRBV6-6
J gene: TRBJ2-3
CDR3 protein: CASSYSTGLADTQYF
CDR3 DNA: TGTGCCAGCAGTTACTCGACCGGTCTAGCGGATACGCAGTATTTT

D gene: .
clone size: few
V gene: TRBV12-3/TRBV12-4
J gene: TRBJ1-5
CDR3 protein: CASSSSTDNSNQPQHF
CDR3 DNA: TGTGCCAGCAGTTCCTCGACTGATAATAGCAATCAGCCCCAGCATTTT

D gene: .
clone size: .
V gene: TRBV6-4
J gene: TRBJ2-7
CDR3 protein: CASSERTSSYEQYF
CDR3 DNA: TGTGCCAGCAGTGAGAGGACATCCTCCTACGAGCAGTACTTC

D gene: .
clone size: .
V gene: TRBV6-6
J gene: TRBJ1-4
CDR3 protein: CAAQRDGNEKLFF
CDR3 DNA: TGTGCCGCCCAAAGGGACGGAAATGAAAAACTGTTTTTT

D gene: TRBD1
clone size: .
V gene: TRBV5-1
J gene: TRBJ2-7
CDR3 protein: CASSLAVPGQGAYEQYF
CDR3 DNA: TGCGCCAGCAGCTTGGCAGTCCCGGGACAGGGAGCCTACGAGCAGTACTTC

D gene: .
clone size: many
V gene: TRBV5-1
J gene: TRBJ2-7
CDR3 protein: CASSLDPGSYEQYF
CDR3 DNA: TGCGCCAGCAGCTTGGACCCCGGGAGCTACGAGCAGTACTTC

D gene: .
clone size: .
V gene: TRBV20-1
J gene: TRBJ2-5
CDR3 protein: CSALLETQYF
CDR3 DNA: TGCAGTGCTCTCCTCGAGACCCAGTACTTC

D gene: TRBD1
clone size: once
V gene: TRBV5-1
J gene: TRBJ2-5
CDR3 protein: CASSLVTGSEETQYF
CDR3 DNA: TGCGCCAGCAGCTTGGTGACAGGGAGCGAAGAGACCCAGTACTTC

D gene: TRBD1
clone size: .
V gene: TRBV18
J gene: TRBJ2-4
CDR3 protein: CASSSRDRGNDIQYF
CDR3 DNA: TGTGCCAGCTCATCCCGGGACAGGGGAAATGACATTCAGTACTTC

D gene: .
clone size: .
V gene: TRBV12-3/TRBV12-4
J gene: TRBJ1-1
CDR3 protein: CASSLKFTGSEAFF
CDR3 DNA: TGTGCCAGCAGTTTAAAATTCACAGGGTCTGAAGCTTTCTTT

D gene: TRBD2
clone size: .
V gene: TRBV10-1
J gene: TRBJ2-3
CDR3 protein: CASSIAGVTDTQYF
CDR3 DNA: TGCGCCAGCAGTATAGCGGGAGTTACAGATACGCAGTATTTT

D gene: TRBD2
clone size: .
V gene: TRBV12-3/TRBV12-4
J gene: TRBJ2-1
CDR3 protein: CASSLGPGGGYNEQFF
CDR3 DNA: TGTGCCAGCAGTTTAGGCCCGGGGGGGGGTTACAATGAGCAGTTCTTC

D gene: TRBD2
clone size: .
V gene: TRBV28
J gene: TRBJ2-3
CDR3 protein: CASGAASGSRTDTQYF
CDR3 DNA: TGTGCCAGCGGTGCGGCTAGCGGGTCGCGCACAGATACGCAGTATTTT

D gene: .
clone size: .
V gene: TRBV6-2/TRBV6-3
J gene: TRBJ2-7
CDR3 protein: CASRSLPGQPSHEQYF
CDR3 DNA: TGTGCCAGCAGATCCCTTCCGGGACAACCTTCCCACGAGCAGTACTTC

D gene: .
clone size: .
V gene: TRBV7-3
J gene: TRBJ2-1
CDR3 protein: CASSLRRGIVPSSYNEQFF
CDR3 DNA: TGTGCCAGCAGCTTGAGGAGGGGGATTGTACCCAGCTCCTACAATGAGCAGTTCTTC

D gene: TRBD2
clone size: .
V gene: TRBV20-1
J gene: TRBJ2-5
CDR3 protein: CSANDLLAGNQETQYF
CDR3 DNA: TGCAGTGCCAATGACCTACTAGCGGGGAACCAAGAGACCCAGTACTTC

D gene: TRBD2
clone size: .
V gene: TRBV5-1
J gene: TRBJ2-2
CDR3 protein: CASRTSGYTGELFF
CDR3 DNA: TGCGCCAGCAGGACTAGCGGATACACCGGGGAGCTGTTTTTT

D gene: TRBD1
clone size: once
V gene: TRBV18
J gene: TRBJ2-7
CDR3 protein: CASSSLGTGIYEQYF
CDR3 DNA: TGTGCCAGCTCAAGCCTCGGGACAGGGATCTACGAGCAGTACTTC

D gene: TRBD2
clone size: .
V gene: TRBV13
J gene: TRBJ2-7
CDR3 protein: CASSLENGRAYEQYF
CDR3 DNA: TGTGCCAGCAGCTTAGAAAACGGGAGGGCCTACGAGCAGTACTTC

D gene: .
clone size: few
V gene: TRBV12-3/TRBV12-4
J gene: TRBJ2-7
CDR3 protein: CASSKDGAYEQYF
CDR3 DNA: TGTGCCAGCAGCAAGGACGGCGCCTACGAGCAGTACTTC

D gene: .
clone size: .
V gene: TRBV10-3
J gene: TRBJ2-5
CDR3 protein: CAISDSPRETQYF
CDR3 DNA: TGTGCCATCAGTGACTCACCCCGCGAGACCCAGTACTTC

D gene: .
clone size: .
V gene: TRBV5-1
J gene: TRBJ2-6
CDR3 protein: CASSLVPGIAGSSGANVLTF
CDR3 DNA: TGCGCCAGCAGCTTGGTTCCGGGTATCGCGGGGAGCTCTGGGGCCAACGTCCTGACTTTC

D gene: TRBD2
clone size: .
V gene: TRBV5-1
J gene: TRBJ2-7
CDR3 protein: CASSLVAGEPYNEQYF
CDR3 DNA: TGCGCCAGCAGCTTGGTAGCGGGAGAGCCCTACAATGAGCAGTACTTC

D gene: TRBD2
clone size: .
V gene: TRBV10-3
J gene: TRBJ2-1
CDR3 protein: CAISGASGRGNEQFF
CDR3 DNA: TGTGCCATCAGCGGAGCGAGCGGGAGAGGTAATGAGCAGTTCTTC

D gene: .
clone size: .
V gene: TRBV5-1
J gene: TRBJ2-6
CDR3 protein: CASSLERQTDRDSGANVLTF
CDR3 DNA: TGCGCCAGCAGCTTGGAGCGCCAGACAGACCGGGACTCTGGGGCCAACGTCCTGACTTTC

D gene: .
clone size: .
V gene: TRBV7-2
J gene: TRBJ1-2
CDR3 protein: CASSFDRLSPYGYTF
CDR3 DNA: TGTGCCAGCAGCTTTGACAGGTTATCCCCTTATGGCTACACCTTC

D gene: .
clone size: .
V gene: TRBV12-3/TRBV12-4
J gene: TRBJ1-4
CDR3 protein: CASNLGTRYEKLFF
CDR3 DNA: TGTGCCAGCAACCTGGGAACACGATATGAAAAACTGTTTTTT

D gene: .
clone size: .
V gene: TRBV7-8
J gene: TRBJ2-3
CDR3 protein: CASSPLSGSTDTQYF
CDR3 DNA: TGTGCCAGCAGCCCCTTAAGCGGGAGCACAGATACGCAGTATTTT

D gene: TRBD1
clone size: .
V gene: TRBV5-1
J gene: TRBJ2-5
CDR3 protein: CASSLVGTVQETQYF
CDR3 DNA: TGCGCCAGCAGCTTGGTGGGGACAGTTCAAGAGACCCAGTACTTC

D gene: TRBD2
clone size: .
V gene: TRBV12-3/TRBV12-4
J gene: TRBJ2-3
CDR3 protein: CASSPSGLAGSTDTQYF
CDR3 DNA: TGTGCCAGCAGTCCTAGCGGGCTAGCGGGTAGCACAGATACGCAGTATTTT

D gene: TRBD1
clone size: .
V gene: TRBV4-1
J gene: TRBJ2-1
CDR3 protein: CASSPQPGQGCNEQFF
CDR3 DNA: TGCGCCAGCAGCCCCCAACCGGGACAGGGCTGCAATGAGCAGTTCTTC

D gene: .
clone size: .
V gene: TRBV7-9
J gene: TRBJ1-5
CDR3 protein: CASSLGSGVQPQHF
CDR3 DNA: TGTGCCAGCAGCTTAGGCTCAGGGGTTCAGCCCCAGCATTTT

D gene: .
clone size: .
V gene: TRBV7-2
J gene: TRBJ1-2
CDR3 protein: CASSSVGFLQPYGYTF
CDR3 DNA: TGTGCCAGCAGCTCGGTTGGGTTTCTTCAACCATATGGCTACACCTTC

D gene: .
clone size: few
V gene: TRBV5-1
J gene: TRBJ1-5
CDR3 protein: CASSLAVDVVGDNQPQHF
CDR3 DNA: TGCGCCAGCAGCTTGGCCGTGGATGTGGTAGGGGACAATCAGCCCCAGCATTTT